This T cell receptor (beta chain) appears in the sequencing data of a study of Ad26.COV2.S vaccination and SARS-CoV-2 variants. Clones were sequenced by immunoSEQ multiplex PCR, and TCRdb holds only the in-frame ones, with some missing. The sample records some 400,000 clones, around 91% being singletons. The treatment is: roughly 19 received Ad26.COV2.S at low or high dose, single or two shots; 5 received placebo; per-sample allocation not given. Samples were taken on day 63 after the first vaccine or placebo injection. The CDR3 sequence is 15 residues long. The sample was peripheral blood, taken in a trial of Ad26.COV2.S vaccine versus placebo. J is TRBJ2-7 and V is TRBV21-1; TRBD1, the table's D call, was not compared with the DNA. TRBV21-1 is termed a pseudogene. The TCR comes from a person between 18 and 65 years old who received the Ad26.COV2.S COVID-19 vaccine or a placebo. The CDR3, as DNA: TGTGCCAGCAGCACCCCCGGGACAGGGACCTACGAGCAGTACTTC. Translation gives CASSTPGTGTYEQYF.